Listed below are T cell receptor beta chains from one sample, sequenced in a study of T cell repertoires in cytomegalovirus infection. Their specific antigens are unknown. TCRdb called the reads again in MiXCR, with one record for every CDR3 protein. The sample lists about 740,000 distinct CDR3 sequences; about 30% were seen once. Material: cultured PBMCs, obtained from culture after CMV antigen stimulation. The receptor source for this set is a human donor in good health (CMV status not recorded). Some clones in this sample may be carry-over from other donors' samples. The CDR3 runs from the conserved cysteine through the conserved F or W. A D gene is named only where the DNA matches it firmly. Clone size is not always given. Where it is, it says once, few, many or a class for expanded clones.

D | size | J | V | CDR3 | DNA
NA | NA | TRBJ1-2 | TRBV6-5 | CASRPYRRDGYTF | TGTGCCAGCAGGCCTTACAGGCGCGATGGCTACACCTTC
NA | NA | TRBJ2-7 | TRBV15 | CATSRVSKPYEQYF | TGTGCCACCAGCAGAGTTAGCAAGCCCTACGAGCAGTACTTC
TRBD2 | few | TRBJ2-5 | TRBV28 | CASSFGLAHQETQYF | TGTGCCAGCAGTTTCGGACTAGCCCACCAAGAGACCCAGTACTTC
NA | NA | TRBJ2-5 | TRBV6-6 | CATRTSWGQETQYF | TGTGCCACAAGGACATCCTGGGGCCAAGAGACCCAGTACTTC
NA | many | TRBJ1-3 | TRBV7-2 | CASNYVGSGNTIYF | TGTGCCAGCAACTACGTAGGCTCTGGAAACACCATATATTTT
TRBD1 | NA | TRBJ2-7 | TRBV5-1 | CASSATGPNEQYF | TGCGCCAGCAGCGCGACAGGGCCCAACGAGCAGTACTTC
TRBD1 | many | TRBJ1-1 | TRBV7-6 | CASSISRTGEAFF | TGTGCCAGCAGCATTAGCCGGACAGGTGAAGCTTTCTTT
TRBD2 | many | TRBJ2-1 | TRBV7-2 | CASSLGTPGLGFYEQFF | TGTGCCAGCAGCTTAGGGACTCCGGGACTAGGTTTCTATGAGCAGTTCTTC
NA | NA | TRBJ1-5 | TRBV10-3 | CAISESYAQPQHF | TGTGCCATCAGTGAGTCCTACGCTCAGCCCCAGCATTTT
NA | NA | TRBJ2-7 | TRBV15 | CATSRARFTYEQYF | TGTGCCACCAGCAGAGCTAGGTTTACCTACGAGCAGTACTTC
NA | few | TRBJ1-4 | TRBV19 | CASGGRFATNEKLFF | TGTGCCAGCGGGGGGAGATTCGCAACTAATGAAAAACTGTTTTTT
NA | few | TRBJ1-5 | TRBV12-3/TRBV12-4 | CASSLGIGASHF | TGTGCCAGCAGCCTGGGTATAGGGGCATCGCATTTT
NA | NA | TRBJ2-7 | TRBV5-5 | CASSTSQRLGSYEQYF | TGTGCCAGCAGCACCTCACAGAGGCTTGGCTCCTACGAGCAGTACTTC
NA | many | TRBJ2-3 | TRBV12-3/TRBV12-4 | CASRIFTDTQYF | TGTGCCAGCAGGATATTCACAGATACGCAGTATTTT
NA | many | TRBJ2-5 | TRBV7-6 | CASSRFLAETQYF | TGTGCCAGCAGCCGGTTCCTCGCTGAGACCCAGTACTTC
NA | NA | TRBJ2-7 | TRBV11-3 | CASSQTLDRSVALQYF | TGTGCCAGCAGCCAGACCCTCGACAGGTCCGTAGCATTGCAGTACTTC
TRBD1 | few | TRBJ1-4 | TRBV10-3 | CAISEEDRGNEKLFF | TGTGCCATCAGTGAGGAGGACAGGGGCAATGAAAAACTGTTTTTT
TRBD1 | few | TRBJ1-1 | TRBV3-1 | CASGQGPILNTEAFF | TGTGCCAGCGGACAGGGACCCATCTTGAACACTGAAGCTTTCTTT
NA | NA | TRBJ1-1 | TRBV5-1 | CASSLEPGTNTEAFF | TGCGCCAGCAGCTTGGAACCAGGGACAAACACTGAAGCTTTCTTT
NA | few | TRBJ1-4 | TRBV28 | CATLWGRSATNEKLFF | TGTGCCACCCTTTGGGGCAGGAGTGCAACTAATGAAAAACTGTTTTTT
NA | few | TRBJ2-7 | TRBV6-2/TRBV6-3 | CASSYTTGHGSSYEQYF | TGTGCCAGCAGTTACACTACGGGACACGGATCCTCCTACGAGCAGTACTTC
NA | few | TRBJ2-1 | TRBV14 | CASSPRQYSYNEQFF | TGTGCCAGCAGCCCCCGGCAATACTCCTACAATGAGCAGTTCTTC